This T cell receptor beta chain is from a study of OX40 agonist ivuxolimab in advanced cancers. Turning to the study itself: Clinicians treated patients with ivuxolimab, an agonistic anti-OX40 (CD134) antibody. Head and neck, renal cell, melanoma or hepatocellular carcinoma were the cancers that dose-escalation patients had.

Broader study findings: Expanded peripheral T cells had an undetermined antigen specificity.

Profiling relied on immunoSEQ multiplex PCR, and the TCRdb table lists in-frame clones only, not all of them. The data show more than 55,000 clones, roughly 90% seen once. This clone showed up just once. What it binds is not known. The germline gives CDR1 KGHSH, CDR2 LQKENI. Trimming removed 1 base at V and 5 bases at J, with 10 bases between. The CDR3 runs 14 residues. The chain uses TRBV18 and TRBJ2-3; no firm D call. The specimen was CD4+ or CD8+ T cells sorted from blood, collected in a trial of the OX40 agonist ivuxolimab. This TCR was sampled from an adult with an advanced solid tumor such as melanoma, head and neck, liver or kidney cancer. The CDR3 sequence: CASSPQSPQDTQYF. DNA for the CDR3: TGTGCCAGCTCACCACAATCCCCCCAAGATACGCAGTATTTT.